These 28 T cell receptor beta chains share one sample of origin, sequenced in a study of response to subunit inactivated influenza vaccine. TCRdb re-called the RT-PCR reads through MiXCR, storing one row per CDR3 protein. The table has approximately 300,000 distinct CDR3 sequences, approximately 23% seen once. The material sequenced was PBMCs from blood, taken 21 months after vaccination. These receptors all come from a man aged 50-75 years who received an inactivated influenza vaccine.

The chain's CDR3 is CASSSRAELQETQYF. The CDR3 DNA sequence: TGTGCCAGCAGTTCTAGGGCGGAGTTGCAAGAGACCCAGTACTTC. This rearrangement joins TRBV7-9 to TRBJ2-5, with no clear D. V was clipped by 6 bases and J by 2 bases, with 16 bases between them. Germline-derived CDR1 and CDR2 are SEHNR and FQNEAQ (reference sequence). This CDR3 is 15 amino acids long.

The V gene is TRBV15, the J gene TRBJ1-2, with a tentative D call TRBD1 (6 bases). The CDR3 extends over 14 amino acids. Per germline, CDR1 LNHNV and CDR2 YYDKDF (reference sequence). V was cut by 0 bases and J by 8 bases, with 13 bases left in between. The CDR3 loop is CATSRDTGSGGYTF. DNA for the CDR3: TGTGCCACCAGCAGAGATACAGGGAGCGGCGGCTACACCTTC.

This clonotype was observed a few times. The chain carries TRBV29-1 and TRBJ2-3, with D perhaps TRBD1 (7 bases). The germline V gene encodes CDR1 SQVTM and CDR2 ANQGSEA. The CDR3 runs to 14 residues. The V end was cut by 7 bases, the J end by 0 bases, with 14 bases between. CDR3 DNA sequence: TGCAGCGCGACAGGGACTCCTAGCACAGATACGCAGTATTTT. Translation: CSATGTPSTDTQYF.

This clonotype was picked up a small number of times. This sequence joins TRBV9 and TRBJ2-5; perhaps TRBD2 as D (6 bases). V shed 5 bases and J shed 3 bases, with 17 bases lying between them. Germline CDR1 reads SGDLS; CDR2 reads YYNGEE. The CDR3 runs 15 residues. The CDR3 loop is CASRRSGGTEETQYF. The CDR3 region has the DNA TGTGCCAGCAGAAGGAGCGGAGGGACCGAAGAGACCCAGTACTTC.

In this sample, this clonotype turned up a few times. The CDR3 region has the DNA TGTGCCAGCAGCTTAGTTTGGGGGGACTATCCTTACAATGAGCAGTTCTTC. Translating gives CASSLVWGDYPYNEQFF. The J gene is TRBJ2-1, the V gene TRBV11-2; 7 bases line up with TRBD2. Germline V gene sequence: CDR1 SGHAT, CDR2 FQNNGV. Trimming cost V 1 base and J 4 bases; bases outside gene matches: 10. This CDR3 contains 17 residues.

CDR3 DNA: TGCGCCAGCAGCTTGGGCGGACACCCTTACGAGCAGTACTTC. Translated: CASSLGGHPYEQYF. The rearrangement uses TRBV5-1 and TRBJ2-7; possibly TRBD1 for D (5 bases). CDR3 length equals 14 residues. Germline V gene lookup returns CDR1 SGHRS and CDR2 YFSETQ. Trimming left V 0 bases short and J 4 bases short, with 11 bases between.

This clonotype was picked up a small number of times. J is TRBJ2-7 and V is TRBV6-1; D remains ambiguous. Germline CDR1 MNHNS, CDR2 SASEGT. V dropped 1 base and J dropped 6 bases, with 16 bases sitting between them. The CDR3 has 15 amino acids. The CDR3 region has the DNA TGTGCCAGCAGTGAAGTAGGCCGTATCTCCGGCGAGCAGTACTTC. Amino acid sequence: CASSEVGRISGEQYF.

The rearrangement links TRBV12-3 or TRBV12-4 to TRBJ2-3; the match to TRBD2 covers 12 bases. V lost 4 bases and J lost 6; bases outside the gene matches: 5. The CDR3 spans 15 residues. Here the CDR3 reads CASSSRLAGDDTQYF. CDR3 DNA: TGTGCCAGCAGTTCGAGACTAGCGGGAGATGATACGCAGTATTTT.

This clonotype turned up a few times. This chain joins TRBV20-1 and TRBJ1-4; TRBD1 might be the D (6 bases). The CDR3 length is 13 residues. V dropped 6 bases and J dropped 4 bases, with 12 bases sitting between them. Germline V gene lookup returns CDR1 DFQATT and CDR2 SNEGSKA (reference sequence). The DNA for the CDR3 is TGCAGTGCAGCGGGACACAGTAATGAAAAACTGTTTTTT. It is translated as CSAAGHSNEKLFF.

In its sample, this clonotype was seen a few times. V is TRBV7-2 and J is TRBJ2-3, with TRBD2 matching over 11 bases. With V trimmed by 0 bases and J by 3 bases, 2 bases remained unmatched. This CDR3 region has 16 residues. CDR1 and CDR2 (germline): SGHTA, FQGNSA. In DNA form, the CDR3 reads TGTGCCAGCAGCTTAGCTAGACTAGCGGGAACAGATACGCAGTATTTT. Its translation is CASSLARLAGTDTQYF. Complete variable domain (other parts from reference TRBV7-2 and TRBJ2-3): GAGVSQSPSNKVTEKGKDVELRCDPISGHTALYWYRQSLGQGLEFLIYFQGNSAPDKSGLPSDRFSAERTGGSVSTLTIQRTQQEDSAVYLCASSLARLAGTDTQYFGPGTRLTVL.

This clonotype was counted between two and nine times. This chain uses TRBV24-1 with TRBJ2-3; TRBD1 matches at 8 bases. The V gene end was trimmed by 3 bases and the J gene end by 3 bases; junction bases not matched to a gene: 7. CDR3 length equals 16 residues. Germline CDR1 is KGHDR and CDR2 is SFDVKD. The CDR3 protein is CATSDTGQDVTDTQYF. DNA of the CDR3: TGTGCCACCAGTGATACGGGACAGGATGTAACAGATACGCAGTATTTT.

This clonotype was seen a few times. DNA of the CDR3: TGCGCCAGCAGCTTGGACGGCTTCGGGAATTCACCCCTCCACTTT. Residues: CASSLDGFGNSPLHF. This chain links TRBV5-1 with TRBJ1-6; D not certain. The V and J ends lost 0 bases and 7 bases respectively, with 11 bases between them. The CDR3 totals 15 residues. The germline V gene has CDR1 SGHRS and CDR2 YFSETQ.

This clonotype has just a few counts. The genes are TRBV10-3 and TRBJ2-1; 10 nucleotides match TRBD1. V lost 6 bases and J lost 2; bases outside the gene matches: 4. Germline V gene lookup returns CDR1 ENHRY and CDR2 SYGVKD. CDR3 size: 15 residues. CDR3 bases: TGTGCCATCAGCCCTGACAGGGGGCCCTACAATGAGCAGTTCTTC. This encodes CAISPDRGPYNEQFF.

There are a few counts of this clonotype. J is TRBJ2-1 and V is TRBV14; 7 positions agree with TRBD2. Germline V gene sequence: CDR1 SGHDN, CDR2 FVKESK. The V gene end was trimmed by 6 bases and the J gene end by 9 bases; junction bases not matched to a gene: 5. This CDR3 has 12 amino acids. DNA of the CDR3: TGTGCCAGCAGAAAAGGGGAGGGTGAGCAGTTCTTC. Protein sequence: CASRKGEGEQFF.

This clonotype was seen more than once but under ten times. The J gene is TRBJ2-5, the V gene TRBV12-3 or TRBV12-4, with 7 bases fitting TRBD2. The CDR3 is made up of 16 amino acids. Trimming removed 3 bases from V and 8 bases from J; junction bases left unmatched: 15. CDR3 amino acids: CASSFQRLALTGTQYF. In nucleotides, the CDR3 is TGTGCCAGCAGTTTCCAACGACTAGCTCTGACCGGAACCCAGTACTTC.

This chain links TRBV10-2 with TRBJ2-1; either TRBD1 or TRBD2 may fit D (5 bases each). The V end lost 4 bases, the J end lost 6 bases, and 7 bases lay between the germline ends. This CDR3 comprises 12 residues. CDR1 is WSHSY and CDR2 is SAAADI in the germline V gene. The CDR3 protein is CASSAGANEQFF. The CDR3 DNA is TGCGCCAGCAGTGCCGGGGCCAATGAGCAGTTCTTC.

J is TRBJ1-2 and V is TRBV5-1; D possibly corresponds to TRBD1 (5 bases). Trimming took 2 bases from V and 4 from J, leaving 12 bases between them. Germline V gene sequence: CDR1 SGHRS, CDR2 YFSETQ. The CDR3 runs 14 residues. The CDR3 spells CASSLRGNSYGYTF. For the CDR3, the DNA is TGCGCCAGCAGCTTAAGGGGAAACAGCTATGGCTACACCTTC.

This clonotype showed up just a few times. The chain uses TRBV2 and TRBJ2-1; 9 nucleotides match TRBD1. After removal of 6 bases from V and 3 bases from J, the junction contained 12 bases not matched to a gene. From germline, CDR1 is SNHLY and CDR2 FYNNEI. The CDR3 runs to 17 residues. The CDR3 coding sequence is TGTGCCAGCAGCGCCGGGGACAGGGTATCTTTCTACAATGAGCAGTTCTTC. Protein sequence: CASSAGDRVSFYNEQFF. The entire variable domain, with the rest obtained from reference TRBV2 and TRBJ2-1, is as follows: EPEVTQTPSHQVTQMGQEVILRCVPISNHLYFYWYRQILGQKVEFLVSFYNNEISEKSEIFDDQFSVERPDGSNFTLKIRSTKLEDSAMYFCASSAGDRVSFYNEQFFGPGTRLTVL.

In this sample, this clonotype turned up a few times. V gene TRBV2 combines with J gene TRBJ2-5; 9 positions match TRBD1. With V trimmed by 6 bases and J by 5 bases, 7 bases remained unmatched. Germline lookup yields CDR1 SNHLY and CDR2 FYNNEI. The CDR3 totals 14 residues. The CDR3 reads CASSVQGAQETQYF. The CDR3, as DNA: TGTGCCAGCAGCGTACAGGGGGCGCAGGAGACCCAGTACTTC.

The rearrangement joins TRBV21-1 to TRBJ1-2. TRBV21-1 is labeled a pseudogene. This CDR3 is 13 amino acids long. This CDR3 is CASSNLAGHGYTF. The CDR3 DNA follows: TGTGCCAGCAGCAATCTGGCAGGGCATGGCTACACCTTC.

This clonotype has a handful of counts. The chain uses TRBV12-3 or TRBV12-4 and TRBJ2-7, with 7 positions matching TRBD1. This CDR3 region has 14 residues. After removal of 5 bases from V and 0 bases from J, the junction contained 4 bases not matched to a gene. The CDR3 is CASSPDRVSYEQYF. Written as DNA, the CDR3 is TGTGCCAGCAGTCCCGACAGGGTCTCCTACGAGCAGTACTTC.

This clonotype has a handful of counts. The DNA is left out, because the CDR3 cannot be placed on it with certainty; the CDR3 is given as TCRdb lists it. The chain couples TRBV19 to TRBJ2-7; no check of the table's D call, TRBD1, against the DNA was made. From its first to its last residue, the CDR3 has 14 amino acids. Germline V gene lookup returns CDR1 LNHDA and CDR2 SQIVND (reference sequence). CDR3 amino acids: CASTSGSPTYEQYF.

The rearrangement joins TRBV20-1 to TRBJ2-7, with 8 bases that match TRBD2. Germline V gene lookup returns CDR1 DFQATT and CDR2 SNEGSKA (reference sequence). The CDR3 has 14 residues. V lost 5 bases and J lost 4; bases outside the gene matches: 10. Written as DNA, the CDR3 is TGCAGTGCTGTCGAGCGGGAGTCCCTTTACGAGCAGTACTTC. Translating gives CSAVERESLYEQYF.

To note about this clonotype: Germline is not matched at one junction end, which may reflect a read error. The V gene is TRBV4-2, the J gene TRBJ1-2, with TRBD1 matching over 7 bases. This CDR3 contains 18 residues. Per germline, CDR1 LGHNA and CDR2 YNFKEQ. The CDR3 nucleotides read TGTGCCAGCAGCCAAGAGATCCAAACCGGGACAGTGAACTATGGCTGCACCTTC. Residues: CASSQEIQTGTVNYGCTF.

The V call is TRBV5-1, the J call TRBJ2-1, with 8 bases matching TRBD1. V lost 4 bases to trimming and J lost 4 bases; unmatched junction nucleotides: 7. Germline values: CDR1 SGHRS, CDR2 YFSETQ. The CDR3 loop spans 15 amino acids. The CDR3 here is CASSPTGESYNEQFF. As DNA, the CDR3 is TGCGCCAGCAGCCCGACAGGGGAATCTTACAATGAGCAGTTCTTC.

There are a few counts of this clonotype. The rearrangement joins TRBV11-2 to TRBJ2-4; maybe TRBD2 (5 bases). Trimming left V 1 base short and J 5 bases short, with 12 bases between. This CDR3 contains 15 residues. Germline V gene sequence: CDR1 SGHAT, CDR2 FQNNGV. The CDR3 sequence is CASSLGGSVENIQYF. The DNA for the CDR3 is TGTGCCAGCAGCTTAGGAGGGTCCGTCGAAAACATTCAGTACTTC.

The rearrangement uses TRBV10-3 and TRBJ1-2, with a tentative D call TRBD1 (6 bases). V was clipped by 6 bases and J by 7 bases, with 18 bases between them. The germline V gene has CDR1 ENHRY and CDR2 SYGVKD. The CDR3 loop spans 14 amino acids. This CDR3 reads CAIRTGGVSFGYTF. The CDR3 DNA is TGTGCCATCAGGACAGGAGGGGTGAGCTTTGGCTACACCTTC.

This clonotype was observed a few times. The V call is TRBV6-2 or TRBV6-3, the J call TRBJ1-2, with D possibly matching TRBD1 (6 bases). CDR1 is MNHEY and CDR2 is SVGEGT in the germline V gene. Trimming shortened V by 7 bases and J by 7 bases, and 13 bases separated the two germline ends. The CDR3 has 12 amino acids. CDR3 sequence: CASNRRGLGYTF. The DNA of the CDR3 is TGTGCCAGCAACCGACGGGGGCTTGGCTACACCTTC.